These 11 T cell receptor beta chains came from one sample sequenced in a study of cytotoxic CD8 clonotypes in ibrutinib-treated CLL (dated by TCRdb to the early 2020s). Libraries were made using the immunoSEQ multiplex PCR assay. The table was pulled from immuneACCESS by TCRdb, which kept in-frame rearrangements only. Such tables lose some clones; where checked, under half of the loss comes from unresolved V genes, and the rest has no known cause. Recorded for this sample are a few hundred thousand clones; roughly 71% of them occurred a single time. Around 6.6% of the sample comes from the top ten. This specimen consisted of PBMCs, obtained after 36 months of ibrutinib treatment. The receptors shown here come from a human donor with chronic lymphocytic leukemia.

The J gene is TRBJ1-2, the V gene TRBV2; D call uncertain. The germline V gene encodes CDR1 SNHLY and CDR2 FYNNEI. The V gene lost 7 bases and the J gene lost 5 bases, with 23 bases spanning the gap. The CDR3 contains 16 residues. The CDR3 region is CASNPNSGPPLYGYTF. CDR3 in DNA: TGTGCCAGCAACCCAAACTCAGGCCCTCCCCTATATGGCTACACCTTC.

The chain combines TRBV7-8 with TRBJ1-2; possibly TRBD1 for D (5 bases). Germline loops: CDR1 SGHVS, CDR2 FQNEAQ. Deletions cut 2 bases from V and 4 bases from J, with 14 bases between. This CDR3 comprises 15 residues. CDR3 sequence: CASSLRPGTIYGYTF. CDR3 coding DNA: TGTGCCAGCAGCTTAAGGCCGGGGACGATCTATGGCTACACCTTC.

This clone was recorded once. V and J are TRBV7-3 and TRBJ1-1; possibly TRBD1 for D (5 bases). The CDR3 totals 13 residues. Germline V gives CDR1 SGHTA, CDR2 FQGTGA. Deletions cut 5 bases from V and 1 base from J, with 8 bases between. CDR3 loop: CASSLDRNTEAFF. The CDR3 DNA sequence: TGTGCCAGCAGCCTCGACAGGAACACTGAAGCTTTCTTT.

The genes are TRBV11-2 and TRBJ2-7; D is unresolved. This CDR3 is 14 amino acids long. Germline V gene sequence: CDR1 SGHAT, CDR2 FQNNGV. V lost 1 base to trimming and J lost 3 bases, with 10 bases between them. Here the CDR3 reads CASSLGALGYEQYF. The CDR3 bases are TGTGCCAGCAGCTTAGGAGCTTTGGGCTACGAGCAGTACTTC. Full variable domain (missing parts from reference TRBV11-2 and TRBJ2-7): EAGVAQSPRYKIIEKRQSVAFWCNPISGHATLYWYQQILGQGPKLLIQFQNNGVVDDSQLPKDRFSAERLKGVDSTLKIQPAKLEDSAVYLCASSLGALGYEQYFGPGTRLTVT.

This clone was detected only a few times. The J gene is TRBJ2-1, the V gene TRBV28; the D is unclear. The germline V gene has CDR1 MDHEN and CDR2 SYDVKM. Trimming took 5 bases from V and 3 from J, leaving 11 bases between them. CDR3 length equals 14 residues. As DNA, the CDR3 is TGTGCCAGCAGTAGGGAAACCCTCTACAATGAGCAGTTCTTC. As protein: CASSRETLYNEQFF.

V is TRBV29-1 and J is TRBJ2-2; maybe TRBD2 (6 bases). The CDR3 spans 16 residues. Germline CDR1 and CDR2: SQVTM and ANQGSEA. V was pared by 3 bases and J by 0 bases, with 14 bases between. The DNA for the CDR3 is TGCAGCGTTGAGTCTGGGGGGTACGCGAACACCGGGGAGCTGTTTTTT. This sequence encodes CSVESGGYANTGELFF.

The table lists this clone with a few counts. CDR3 in DNA: TGTGCCAGCAGCTTAACCCCCAGTACCGGCGAAACCGGGGAGCTGTTTTTT. It is translated as CASSLTPSTGETGELFF. The J gene is TRBJ2-2, the V gene TRBV7-9; D is unclear. Trimming took off 2 bases at V and 5 bases at J, with 18 bases between the two ends. CDR1 is SEHNR, CDR2 FQNEAQ, per germline (reference sequence). This CDR3 has 17 residues.

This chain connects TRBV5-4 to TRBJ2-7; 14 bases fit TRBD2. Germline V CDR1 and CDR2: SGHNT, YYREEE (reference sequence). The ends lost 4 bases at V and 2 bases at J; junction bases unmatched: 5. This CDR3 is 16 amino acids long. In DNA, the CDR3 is TGTGCCAGCAGCCTCGGGACTAGCGGGGGAGCCTACGAGCAGTACTTC. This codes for CASSLGTSGGAYEQYF.

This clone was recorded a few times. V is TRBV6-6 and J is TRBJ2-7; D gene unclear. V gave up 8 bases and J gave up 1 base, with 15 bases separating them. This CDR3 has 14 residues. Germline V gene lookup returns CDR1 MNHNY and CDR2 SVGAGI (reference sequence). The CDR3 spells CASAEPTPSYEQYF. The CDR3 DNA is TGTGCCAGCGCGGAACCTACCCCTTCCTACGAGCAGTACTTC.

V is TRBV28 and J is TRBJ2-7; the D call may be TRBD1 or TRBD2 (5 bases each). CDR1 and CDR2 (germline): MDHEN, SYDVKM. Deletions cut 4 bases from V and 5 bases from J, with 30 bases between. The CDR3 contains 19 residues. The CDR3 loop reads CASSYPLGRKFGDRDEQYF. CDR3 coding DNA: TGTGCCAGCAGTTACCCCCTGGGACGAAAATTTGGGGATAGAGACGAGCAGTACTTC.

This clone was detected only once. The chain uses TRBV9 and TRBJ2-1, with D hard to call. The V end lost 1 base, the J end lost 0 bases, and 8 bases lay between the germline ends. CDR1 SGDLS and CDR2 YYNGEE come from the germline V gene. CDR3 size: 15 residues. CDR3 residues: CASSVQSNSYNEQFF. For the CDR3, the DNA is TGTGCCAGCAGCGTACAGTCTAACTCCTACAATGAGCAGTTCTTC. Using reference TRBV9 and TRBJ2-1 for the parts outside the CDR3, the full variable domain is DSGVTQTPKHLITATGQRVTLRCSPRSGDLSVYWYQQSLDQGLQFLIQYYNGEERAKGNILERFSAQQFPDLHSELNLSSLELGDSALYFCASSVQSNSYNEQFFGPGTRLTVL.